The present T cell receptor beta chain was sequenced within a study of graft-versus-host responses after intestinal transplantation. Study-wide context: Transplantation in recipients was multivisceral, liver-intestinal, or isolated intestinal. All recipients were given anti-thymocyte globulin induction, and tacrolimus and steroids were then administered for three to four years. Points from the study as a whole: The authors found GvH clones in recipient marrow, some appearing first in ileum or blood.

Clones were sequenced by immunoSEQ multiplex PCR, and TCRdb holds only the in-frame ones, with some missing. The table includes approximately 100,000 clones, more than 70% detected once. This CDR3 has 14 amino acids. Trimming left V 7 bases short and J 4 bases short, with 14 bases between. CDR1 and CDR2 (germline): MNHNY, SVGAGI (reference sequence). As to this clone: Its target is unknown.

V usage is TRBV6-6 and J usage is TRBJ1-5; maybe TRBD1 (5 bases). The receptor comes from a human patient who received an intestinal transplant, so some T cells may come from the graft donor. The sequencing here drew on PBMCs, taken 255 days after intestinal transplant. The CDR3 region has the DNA TGTGCCAGCACCCCCGCCAGGGCTAATCAGCCCCAGCATTTT. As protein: CASTPARANQPQHF.